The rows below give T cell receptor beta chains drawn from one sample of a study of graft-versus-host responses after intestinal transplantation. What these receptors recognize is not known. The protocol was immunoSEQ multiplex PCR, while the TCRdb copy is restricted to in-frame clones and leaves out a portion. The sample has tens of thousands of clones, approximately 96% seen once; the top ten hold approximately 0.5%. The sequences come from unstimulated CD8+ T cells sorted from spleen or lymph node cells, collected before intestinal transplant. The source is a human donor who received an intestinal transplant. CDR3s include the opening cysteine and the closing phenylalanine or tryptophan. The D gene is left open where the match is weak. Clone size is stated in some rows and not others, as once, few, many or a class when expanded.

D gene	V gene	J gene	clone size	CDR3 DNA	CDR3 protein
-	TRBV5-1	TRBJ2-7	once	TGCGCCAGCAGCTTGTATGATTTAGAGTACGAGCAGTACTTC	CASSLYDLEYEQYF
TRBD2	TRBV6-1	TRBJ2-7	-	TGTGCCAGCAGCCGGGGACTAGCGGGAGGACTCGAGCAGTACTTC	CASSRGLAGGLEQYF
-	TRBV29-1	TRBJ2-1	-	TGCAGCGTTAACCGCGACTCCTACAATGAGCAGTTCTTC	CSVNRDSYNEQFF
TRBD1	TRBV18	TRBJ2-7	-	TGTGCCAGCTCACCAAGGGGTCGGGACAGGGGCTCCTACGAGCAGTACTTC	CASSPRGRDRGSYEQYF
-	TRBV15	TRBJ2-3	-	TGTGCCACCAGCGGTGACTCGTTTACTAGCACAGATACGCAGTATTTT	CATSGDSFTSTDTQYF
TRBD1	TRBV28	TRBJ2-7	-	TGTGCCAGCAGACAGGAACCGGGACAGGCTTCCTACGAGCAGTACTTC	CASRQEPGQASYEQYF
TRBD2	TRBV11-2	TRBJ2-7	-	TGTGCCAGCAGCTTAGGCCTAGCGGGAGCCAAATTCTACGAGCAGTACTTC	CASSLGLAGAKFYEQYF
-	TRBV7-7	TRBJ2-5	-	TGTGCCAGCAGCGCGTCTCCCACGGGGGAGGCCCAAGAGACCCAGTACTTC	CASSASPTGEAQETQYF
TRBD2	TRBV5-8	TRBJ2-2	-	TGTGCCAGCAGCCCGGGAGCGGGGACTAGCGGCCCGGAGGGGGAGCTGTTTTTT	CASSPGAGTSGPEGELFF
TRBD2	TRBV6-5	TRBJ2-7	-	TGTGCCAGCAGTTACGCTAGCGGAGCCTACGAGCAGTACTTC	CASSYASGAYEQYF
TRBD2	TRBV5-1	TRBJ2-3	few	TGCGCCAGCACTCTGCCCCGTACTAGCGGGAGCGGGACAGATACGCAGTATTTT	CASTLPRTSGSGTDTQYF
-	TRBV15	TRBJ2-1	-	TGTGCCACCAGCAGAGATGGAACCTACAATGAGCAGTTCTTC	CATSRDGTYNEQFF
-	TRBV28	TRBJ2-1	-	TGTGCCAGCAGCATTGAGGGCTCCTACAATGAGCAGTTCTTC	CASSIEGSYNEQFF
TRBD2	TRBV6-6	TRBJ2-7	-	TGTGCCAGCAGTTCAGCGGGAGGGCCCTCCTACGAGCAGTACTTC	CASSSAGGPSYEQYF
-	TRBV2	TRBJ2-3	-	TGTGCCAGCAGTGAAGAAGTGGGTCGGGTCACAGATACGCAGTATTTT	CASSEEVGRVTDTQYF
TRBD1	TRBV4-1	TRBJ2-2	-	TGCGCCAGCAGCCAGGCGGCAGGGGGGAACACCGGGGAGCTGTTTTTT	CASSQAAGGNTGELFF
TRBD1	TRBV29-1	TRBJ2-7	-	TGCAGCGTAGACGCTAAGGGACAGGGGGCCTACGAGCAGTACTTC	CSVDAKGQGAYEQYF
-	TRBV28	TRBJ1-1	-	TGTGCCAGCTCAAGTAACACTGAAGCTTTCTTT	CASSSNTEAFF
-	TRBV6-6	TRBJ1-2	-	TGTGCCACCAGCAACACGTACTACTATGGCTACACCTTC	CATSNTYYYGYTF
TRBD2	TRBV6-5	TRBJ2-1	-	TGTGCCAGCAGCACGGGACTAGTTTTGTTCTTC	CASSTGLVLFF